This T cell receptor (beta chain) was recorded in a study of shared clonotypes between healthy human individuals. For this clone: What it binds is unknown.

General study results and limits: An anticipated effect of sequencing depth on clonotype sharing among donors was recognized.

Method: immunoSEQ multiplex PCR; TCRdb's copy keeps in-frame clones and lacks some. This table holds approximately 2.1 million clones, over 90% found once. Germline CDR1 LNHDA, CDR2 SQIVND (reference sequence). Trimming at V came to 6 bases and at J to 3 bases, leaving 13 bases not matched to a gene. This CDR3 has 18 amino acids. The chain has TRBV19 and TRBJ2-4, with 11 nucleotides matching TRBD2. Sequenced material: naive CD4+ T cells from PBMCs. The subset: CD45RA+ positively selected. The receptor was derived from a man in his late teens or twenties in good health. Some clones in this sample may be carry-over from other donors' samples. The CDR3 DNA is TGTGCCAGTAGCTACAGACTAGCGGGGCCACCGGGCAAAAACATTCAGTACTTC. This encodes CASSYRLAGPPGKNIQYF.